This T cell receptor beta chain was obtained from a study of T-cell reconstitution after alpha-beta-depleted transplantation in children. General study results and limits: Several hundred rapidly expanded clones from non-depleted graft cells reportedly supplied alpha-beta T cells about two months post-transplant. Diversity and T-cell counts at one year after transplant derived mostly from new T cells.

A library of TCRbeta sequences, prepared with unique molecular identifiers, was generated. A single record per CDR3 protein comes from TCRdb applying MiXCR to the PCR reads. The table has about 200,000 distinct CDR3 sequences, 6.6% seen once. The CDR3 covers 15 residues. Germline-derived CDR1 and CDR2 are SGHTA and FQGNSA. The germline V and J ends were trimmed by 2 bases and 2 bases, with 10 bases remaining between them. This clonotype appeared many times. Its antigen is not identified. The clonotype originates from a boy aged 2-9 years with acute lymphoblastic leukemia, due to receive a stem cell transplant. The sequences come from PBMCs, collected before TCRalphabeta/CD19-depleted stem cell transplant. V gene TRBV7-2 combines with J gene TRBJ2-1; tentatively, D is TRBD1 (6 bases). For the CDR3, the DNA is TGTGCCAGCAGCTTAAGTACAGGGCCCTACAATGAGCAGTTCTTC. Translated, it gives CASSLSTGPYNEQFF. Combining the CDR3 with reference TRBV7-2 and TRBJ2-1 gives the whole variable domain GAGVSQSPSNKVTEKGKDVELRCDPISGHTALYWYRQSLGQGLEFLIYFQGNSAPDKSGLPSDRFSAERTGGSVSTLTIQRTQQEDSAVYLCASSLSTGPYNEQFFGPGTRLTVL.